This TCR beta chain was sequenced for a study of blood T cells in healthy people across ages. Trimming pared 5 bases from V and 1 base from J, leaving 11 bases between. The CDR3 covers 14 residues. Germline V lookup: CDR1 SGHTA, CDR2 FQGTGA. This clonotype was counted a few times. Per sample, no less than 6 micrograms of total RNA were extracted. Sample-barcoded 5' priming and a J-beta primer mix drove a second PCR of roughly 6 to 12 cycles. Every cDNA molecule bore a tag from a template-switch adaptor containing 12 random nucleotides. TCRdb re-called the 5' RACE reads through MiXCR, storing one row per CDR3 protein. There are roughly 800,000 distinct CDR3 sequences in the sample; 36% occur only once, and 10% to 15% lies in the top ten.

The source material was blood. The J gene is TRBJ1-1, the V gene TRBV7-3, with D perhaps TRBD1 (5 bases). The clonotype originates from a man aged 18 to 30 in good health. This chain's CDR3 is CASSHGQTNTEAFF. DNA of the CDR3: TGTGCCAGCAGCCACGGACAAACGAACACTGAAGCTTTCTTT.